Listed below are T cell receptor beta chains from one sample, sequenced in a study of OX40 agonist ivuxolimab in advanced cancers. Method: immunoSEQ multiplex PCR; TCRdb's copy keeps in-frame clones and lacks some. The data hold approximately 67,000 clones, with about 93% observed a single time. This sample comprised CD4+ or CD8+ T cells sorted from blood, obtained in a trial of the OX40 agonist ivuxolimab. These receptor sequences come from an adult with an advanced solid tumor such as melanoma, head and neck, liver or kidney cancer. Both conserved end residues are part of each CDR3. D genes are given only for firm matches.

cdr3_aa: CASVRGEGNEQFF
cdr3_nt: TGTGCCAGCGTACGCGGGGAGGGCAATGAGCAGTTCTTC
d_call: TRBD2
j_call: TRBJ2-1
v_call: TRBV6-1

cdr3_aa: CASSLEGEKLFF
cdr3_nt: TGTGCCAGCAGCTTAGAGGGGGAAAAACTGTTTTTT
d_call: -
j_call: TRBJ1-4
v_call: TRBV7-9

cdr3_aa: CASSFSPGSLEQYF
cdr3_nt: TGTGCCAGCAGTTTTAGTCCAGGGTCCCTCGAGCAGTACTTC
d_call: -
j_call: TRBJ2-7
v_call: TRBV27

cdr3_aa: CASSFGQTGHEQYF
cdr3_nt: TGTGCCAGCAGCTTCGGGCAGACTGGGCACGAGCAGTACTTC
d_call: -
j_call: TRBJ2-7
v_call: TRBV7-6

cdr3_aa: CASSPPGQGNYGYTF
cdr3_nt: TGTGCCAGCTCACCACCGGGACAGGGCAACTATGGCTACACCTTC
d_call: TRBD1
j_call: TRBJ1-2
v_call: TRBV18

cdr3_aa: CASTQGTSYNEQFF
cdr3_nt: TGCGCCAGCACCCAGGGGACTAGTTACAATGAGCAGTTCTTC
d_call: TRBD2
j_call: TRBJ2-1
v_call: TRBV4-1

cdr3_aa: CASSLGVRALGGELFF
cdr3_nt: TGTGCCAGCAGTCTAGGGGTGCGGGCGCTGGGCGGGGAGCTGTTTTTT
d_call: -
j_call: TRBJ2-2
v_call: TRBV27

cdr3_aa: CATSRDSARVNEQYF
cdr3_nt: TGTGCCACCAGCAGAGATTCGGCCAGGGTGAACGAGCAGTACTTC
d_call: -
j_call: TRBJ2-7
v_call: TRBV15

cdr3_aa: CASSLGWGVQETQYF
cdr3_nt: TGTGCCAGCAGCTTAGGCTGGGGGGTCCAAGAGACCCAGTACTTC
d_call: -
j_call: TRBJ2-5
v_call: TRBV7-2

cdr3_aa: CASSLGQGGTEAFF
cdr3_nt: TGCGCCAGCAGCTTAGGACAGGGGGGCACTGAAGCTTTCTTT
d_call: TRBD1
j_call: TRBJ1-1
v_call: TRBV5-1

cdr3_aa: CASSLFGNNQPQHF
cdr3_nt: TGTGCCAGCAGTTTATTCGGAAACAATCAGCCCCAGCATTTT
d_call: -
j_call: TRBJ1-5
v_call: TRBV27

cdr3_aa: CASSQHSGGEKLFF
cdr3_nt: TGCGCCAGCAGCCAACACAGCGGCGGTGAAAAACTGTTTTTT
d_call: -
j_call: TRBJ1-4
v_call: TRBV4-3

cdr3_aa: CASSFGGTEAFF
cdr3_nt: TGTGCCAGCAGTTTTGGAGGCACTGAAGCTTTCTTT
d_call: -
j_call: TRBJ1-1
v_call: TRBV28